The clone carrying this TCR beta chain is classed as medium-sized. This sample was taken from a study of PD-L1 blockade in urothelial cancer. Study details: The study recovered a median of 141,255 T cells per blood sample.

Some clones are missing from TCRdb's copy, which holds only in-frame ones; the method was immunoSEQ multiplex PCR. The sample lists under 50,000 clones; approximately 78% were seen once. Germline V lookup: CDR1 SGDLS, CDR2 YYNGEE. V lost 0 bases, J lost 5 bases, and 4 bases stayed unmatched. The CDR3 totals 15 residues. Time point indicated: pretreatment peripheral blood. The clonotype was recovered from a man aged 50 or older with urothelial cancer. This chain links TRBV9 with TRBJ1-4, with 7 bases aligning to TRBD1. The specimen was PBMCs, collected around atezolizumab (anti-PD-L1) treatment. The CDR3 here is CASSVAGTVNEKLFF. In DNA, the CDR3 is TGTGCCAGCAGCGTAGCTGGGACAGTGAATGAAAAACTGTTTTTT.